One sample yielded the 32 T cell receptor beta chains listed below, sequenced in a study of shared clonotypes between healthy human individuals. Sequencing used immunoSEQ multiplex PCR; TCRdb keeps in-frame clones, though not all of them. The table includes around 2,000,000 clones, about 95% detected once. The naive CD8 population came from CD45RO-negative cells selected for CCR7, without terminally differentiated effector memory CD45RA+ cells. What was sequenced was naive CD8+ T cells sorted from blood. The receptors come from a man aged 18 to 30 in good health.

The count of this clone is one. The chain recombines TRBV10-3 with TRBJ2-7; weak D call: TRBD1 (5 bases). Trimming left V 10 bases short and J 2 bases short, with 24 bases between. This CDR3 has 16 amino acids. Per the germline V gene, CDR1 is ENHRY and CDR2 is SYGVKD. The CDR3 DNA is TGTGCCACCCATCATAAAGACAGCGACCCCCCCTACGAGCAGTACTTC. Encoded protein: CATHHKDSDPPYEQYF.

The chain employs TRBV7-3 and TRBJ2-3; 8 nucleotides match TRBD2. In germline, CDR1 is SGHTA, CDR2 FQGTGA. With V trimmed by 2 bases and J by 2 bases, 6 bases remained unmatched. This CDR3 is 16 amino acids long. The CDR3 DNA reads TGTGCCAGCAGCTTAGGAACGGGGGGGATCACAGATACGCAGTATTTT. It yields the protein CASSLGTGGITDTQYF.

This sequence joins TRBV28 and TRBJ2-5; unclear D gene. With 5 bases removed from V and 5 bases from J, the gap between germline ends came to 21 bases. Germline CDR1 MDHEN, CDR2 SYDVKM. The CDR3 is 16 residues long. CDR3 nucleotides: TGTGCCAGCAGTCTTTTCCCTGGTGGATTATTGGAGACCCAGTACTTC. Translation gives CASSLFPGGLLETQYF.

V gene TRBV6-5 combines with J gene TRBJ2-1, with D possibly TRBD2 on 5 matching bases. Germline CDR1 and CDR2: MNHEY and SVGAGI. The V gene lost 4 bases and the J gene lost 6 bases, with 16 bases spanning the gap. This CDR3 contains 15 residues. The CDR3 here is CASSSVVGIVNEQFF. In DNA, the CDR3 is TGTGCCAGCAGTTCGGTGGTCGGGATAGTCAATGAGCAGTTCTTC.

The chain employs TRBV13 and TRBJ2-4, with 13 bases aligning to TRBD2. Per germline, CDR1 PRHDT and CDR2 FYEKMQ (reference sequence). The CDR3 has 17 amino acids. The V segment lost 5 bases and the J segment 5 bases; nucleotides outside the gene matches: 9. CDR3 sequence reads: CASSVRLAGGSENIQYF. The CDR3 DNA follows: TGTGCCAGCAGCGTTCGACTAGCGGGAGGTTCCGAAAACATTCAGTACTTC.

In this sample, this clone turned up once. The V call is TRBV7-2, the J call TRBJ2-2, with 9 bases that match TRBD2. The CDR3 is made up of 18 amino acids. After removal of 2 bases from V and 0 bases from J, the junction contained 7 bases not matched to a gene. Germline assignment: CDR1 SGHTA and CDR2 FQGNSA. The CDR3: CASSLSWREGPNTGELFF. The CDR3 nucleotides are TGTGCCAGCAGCTTATCCTGGCGGGAGGGGCCGAACACCGGGGAGCTGTTTTTT.

This clone was counted a single time. This chain joins TRBV2 and TRBJ2-1; D uncertain. The CDR3 extends over 13 amino acids. Germline lookup yields CDR1 SNHLY and CDR2 FYNNEI. Trimming stripped 6 bases from V and 13 bases from J, with 19 bases between. Written as DNA, the CDR3 is TGTGCCAGCAGCCTAACTCCCAACCCCGATCAGTTCTTC. Its protein product is CASSLTPNPDQFF.

The gene calls are TRBV4-1 and TRBJ2-7; 13 nucleotides align to TRBD2. Germline V gene lookup returns CDR1 MGHRA and CDR2 YSYEKL. This CDR3 contains 16 residues. Germline trimming cut 2 bases from V and 2 bases from J; bases unmatched to any gene: 3. The CDR3 loop reads CASSQRTSGRPYEQYF. As DNA, the CDR3 is TGCGCCAGCAGCCAACGGACTAGCGGGAGACCCTACGAGCAGTACTTC.

V usage is TRBV5-1 and J usage is TRBJ2-7; weak D call: TRBD2 (6 bases). Germline CDR1 SGHRS, CDR2 YFSETQ. Trimming pared 0 bases from V and 2 bases from J, leaving 15 bases between. CDR3 length equals 16 residues. CDR3 sequence (DNA): TGCGCCAGCAGCTTGGCGTTGGGGACTTCGACCTACGAGCAGTACTTC. This translates into CASSLALGTSTYEQYF.

This clone showed up just a few times. The rearrangement links TRBV28 to TRBJ1-2; 7 bases line up with TRBD1. V dropped 6 bases and J dropped 4; count of bases not matched to a gene: 11. This CDR3 region has 15 residues. Germline V gives CDR1 MDHEN, CDR2 SYDVKM. The CDR3 DNA follows: TGTGCCAGCAGAGATATCGACAGGGTCATCTATGGCTACACCTTC. It encodes CASRDIDRVIYGYTF.

The V and J genes are TRBV5-1 and TRBJ1-4; 7 positions agree with TRBD1. Trimming took 4 bases from V and 8 from J; bases not matched to a gene: 8. The CDR3 totals 14 residues. Germline V lookup: CDR1 SGHRS, CDR2 YFSETQ. CDR3 region: CASSPARGLEKLFF. CDR3 DNA sequence: TGCGCCAGCAGCCCGGCCAGGGGGTTGGAAAAACTGTTTTTT.

This clone was seen a few times. The chain carries TRBV19 and TRBJ2-7; 10 nucleotides line up with TRBD2. Germline trimming cut 10 bases from V and 2 bases from J; bases unmatched to any gene: 5. Germline loops: CDR1 LNHDA, CDR2 SQIVND (reference sequence). The CDR3 totals 13 residues. CDR3 DNA: TGTGCCACCAGGACTAGCGGCACCTACGAGCAGTACTTC. This sequence encodes CATRTSGTYEQYF.

The chain has TRBV5-6 and TRBJ2-5; D is ambiguous. Germline values: CDR1 SGHDT, CDR2 YYEEEE. V lost 1 base to trimming and J lost 4 bases, with 14 bases between them. The CDR3 is 15 amino acids. CDR3 residues: CASSLTWPMGETQYF. The CDR3 DNA follows: TGTGCCAGCAGCTTGACTTGGCCTATGGGAGAGACCCAGTACTTC.

The V call is TRBV7-6, the J call TRBJ2-3; 11 bases match TRBD2. Trimming removed 5 bases from V and 2 bases from J; junction bases left unmatched: 3. Germline lookup yields CDR1 SGHVS and CDR2 FNYEAQ. This CDR3 is 15 amino acids long. The CDR3 nucleotides read TGTGCCAGCAGCCCGGGACTAGCGGTCACAGATACGCAGTATTTT. Residues: CASSPGLAVTDTQYF.

The J gene is TRBJ2-7, the V gene TRBV10-3; D perhaps matches TRBD2 (5 bases). This CDR3 is 13 amino acids long. Germline values: CDR1 ENHRY, CDR2 SYGVKD. V lost 4 bases and J lost 0, with 7 bases in between. CDR3 sequence (DNA): TGTGCCATCAGTGGGGGAGACTCCTACGAGCAGTACTTC. It codes for CAISGGDSYEQYF.

The chain combines TRBV28 with TRBJ1-1; TRBD1 might be the D (5 bases). The ends were cut back, 4 bases at V and 3 bases at J, with 15 bases in the middle. In germline, CDR1 is MDHEN, CDR2 SYDVKM. The CDR3 length is 15 residues. This chain's CDR3 is CASSWTARGDTEAFF. Here the CDR3 DNA reads TGTGCCAGCAGTTGGACCGCCCGGGGCGACACTGAAGCTTTCTTT.

J is TRBJ2-5 and V is TRBV5-4; 13 positions match TRBD2. J gave up 1 base and V 5 bases, and 8 bases lay outside the gene matches. This CDR3 has 17 residues. CDR1 is SGHNT and CDR2 is YYREEE in the germline V gene (reference sequence). In DNA form, the CDR3 reads TGTGCCAGCAGACTGGGACTAGCGGGATGGGCCCAAGAGACCCAGTACTTC. This translates into CASRLGLAGWAQETQYF.

This chain links TRBV7-9 with TRBJ1-1; D uncertain. Trimming took off 6 bases at V and 5 bases at J, with 13 bases between the two ends. Germline V CDR1 and CDR2: SEHNR, FQNEAQ (reference sequence). This CDR3 has 13 amino acids. The CDR3 sequence: CASSFGLLTEAFF. The CDR3 DNA reads TGTGCCAGCAGTTTTGGACTTTTGACTGAAGCTTTCTTT.

For this clone: This sample includes further DNA sequences coding for the same CDR3. The chain employs TRBV30 and TRBJ1-2; 7 bases align to TRBD1. The CDR3 is 13 residues long. Germline V gene data show CDR1 as GTSNPN and CDR2 as SVGIG (reference sequence). J was trimmed by 7 bases and V by 0 bases; bases with no gene match: 5. CDR3 in amino acids: CAWSVLGGGGYTF. In DNA, the CDR3 is TGTGCCTGGAGTGTTCTAGGGGGCGGTGGCTACACCTTC.

The chain joins TRBV27 to TRBJ1-4; D is unclear. V lost 9 bases and J 0 bases, leaving 14 bases between the germline ends. The germline gives CDR1 MNHEY, CDR2 SMNVEV (reference sequence). This CDR3 region has 15 residues. The CDR3 nucleotides are TGTGCCAGTCGTGCAGACTATGCAACTAATGAAAAACTGTTTTTT. Its protein product is CASRADYATNEKLFF. The full variable domain, rest sourced from reference TRBV27 and TRBJ1-4, is EAQVTQNPRYLITVTGKKLTVTCSQNMNHEYMSWYRQDPGLGLRQIYYSMNVEVTDKGDVPEGYKVSRKEKRNFPLILESPSPNQTSLYFCASRADYATNEKLFFGSGTQLSVL.

This clone was observed a few times. The chain links TRBV23-1 to TRBJ1-3; 7 bases agree with TRBD1. TRBV23-1 counts as an open reading frame of uncertain function. CDR3 size: 17 residues. The V and J ends lost 5 bases and 0 bases, in that order; junction bases with no gene match: 10. CDR3 region: CASSTPDRTYSGNTIYF. The CDR3 nucleotides are TGCGCCAGCAGTACCCCGGACAGGACTTACTCTGGAAACACCATATATTTT.

This sequence joins TRBV27 and TRBJ2-7; 9 bases align to TRBD2. Germline V gene sequence: CDR1 MNHEY, CDR2 SMNVEV (reference sequence). The CDR3 is 16 residues long. Unmatched junction bases numbered 11, after V lost 1 base and J lost 7 bases. The CDR3 reads CASSLLTSGFPKEQYF. The CDR3 bases are TGTGCCAGCAGTTTATTGACTAGCGGATTCCCTAAGGAGCAGTACTTC.

The chain links TRBV15 to TRBJ2-1, with 13 bases fitting TRBD2. From germline, CDR1 is LNHNV and CDR2 YYDKDF (reference sequence). Germline trimming cut 1 base from V and 5 bases from J; bases unmatched to any gene: 11. This CDR3 has 19 residues. The CDR3 is CATSRAPQGTSGDNNEQFF. Written as DNA, the CDR3 is TGTGCCACCAGCAGAGCCCCCCAAGGGACTAGCGGGGACAACAATGAGCAGTTCTTC. The full variable domain, in which reference TRBV15 and TRBJ2-1 provide the parts outside the CDR3, is DAMVIQNPRYQVTQFGKPVTLSCSQTLNHNVMYWYQQKSSQAPKLLFHYYDKDFNNEADTPDNFQSRRPNTSFCFLDIRSPGLGDTAMYLCATSRAPQGTSGDNNEQFFGPGTRLTVL.

The chain is built from TRBV29-1 and TRBJ1-2; 9 bases fit TRBD1. CDR1 is SQVTM and CDR2 is ANQGSEA in the germline V gene. This CDR3 has 15 residues. V lost 3 bases and J lost 5; bases outside the gene matches: 10. The CDR3 coding sequence is TGCAGCGTTGAGGGAGGAGTTGACAGGGGGTATGGCTACACCTTC. This sequence encodes CSVEGGVDRGYGYTF. Supplemented by reference TRBV29-1 and TRBJ1-2, the full variable domain reads SAVISQKPSRDICQRGTSLTIQCQVDSQVTMMFWYRQQPGQSLTLIATANQGSEATYESGFVIDKFPISRPNLTFSTLTVSNMSPEDSSIYLCSVEGGVDRGYGYTFGSGTRLTVV.

The chain joins TRBV1 to TRBJ2-7; the table names TRBD2, a call not compared with the DNA. TRBV1 is tagged as a pseudogene. The CDR3 runs 15 residues. The CDR3 nucleotides read TGCACCAGCAGCCAAGATCCCCCTCGTGCCTACGAGCAGTACTTC. Amino acid sequence: CTSSQDPPRAYEQYF.

The chain recombines TRBV4-1 with TRBJ1-2, with D possibly matching TRBD1 (6 bases). The CDR3 spans 11 residues. The V gene's germline CDR1 is MGHRA and CDR2 YSYEKL. Trimming cost V 2 bases and J 8 bases, with 6 bases left between them. The CDR3 DNA sequence: TGCGCCAGCAGCCAACAGGGGGGCTACACCTTC. The encoded protein is CASSQQGGYTF.

V and J are TRBV9 and TRBJ1-1; D not certain. Germline V lookup: CDR1 SGDLS, CDR2 YYNGEE. This CDR3 is built from 14 residues. The V end was cut by 7 bases, the J end by 3 bases, with 16 bases between. CDR3 sequence: CASGEGDGDTEAFF. The DNA for the CDR3 is TGTGCCAGCGGTGAGGGAGATGGAGACACTGAAGCTTTCTTT.

The V gene is TRBV7-9, the J gene TRBJ1-1, with 7 bases identical to TRBD1. The trim removed 1 base at V and 2 bases at J, leaving 7 bases unmatched. CDR3 length: 16 residues. Germline CDR1 and CDR2: SEHNR and FQNEAQ (reference sequence). CDR3 DNA sequence: TGTGCCAGCAGCTTAGTAGGGGGCCGGCACAACACTGAAGCTTTCTTT. It codes for CASSLVGGRHNTEAFF. Using reference TRBV7-9 and TRBJ1-1 for the parts outside the CDR3, the full variable domain is DTGVSQNPRHKITKRGQNVTFRCDPISEHNRLYWYRQTLGQGPEFLTYFQNEAQLEKSRLLSDRFSAERPKGSFSTLEIQRTEQGDSAMYLCASSLVGGRHNTEAFFGQGTRLTVV.

The J gene is TRBJ1-3, the V gene TRBV7-9; D call uncertain. CDR1 is SEHNR, CDR2 FQNEAQ, per germline (reference sequence). Trimming left V 0 bases short and J 4 bases short, with 16 bases between. CDR3 size: 17 residues. The CDR3 coding sequence is TGTGCCAGCAGCTTAGCGAGTGCGACCGCGTGGGGAAACACCATATATTTT. Protein: CASSLASATAWGNTIYF. The entire variable domain, with the rest obtained from reference TRBV7-9 and TRBJ1-3, is as follows: DTGVSQNPRHKITKRGQNVTFRCDPISEHNRLYWYRQTLGQGPEFLTYFQNEAQLEKSRLLSDRFSAERPKGSFSTLEIQRTEQGDSAMYLCASSLASATAWGNTIYFGEGSWLTVV.

The chain joins TRBV27 to TRBJ1-6; D unclear. V dropped 2 bases and J dropped 6 bases, with 11 bases sitting between them. The germline V gene encodes CDR1 MNHEY and CDR2 SMNVEV (reference sequence). The CDR3 loop spans 15 amino acids. The CDR3: CASSLGEGSNSPLHF. DNA of the CDR3: TGTGCCAGCAGTTTAGGGGAGGGCTCTAATTCACCCCTCCACTTT.

Details on this clone: The same CDR3 also results from other DNA sequences found in this sample. V is TRBV4-1 and J is TRBJ1-4; no firm D call. The V gene lost 0 bases and the J gene lost 0 bases, with 5 bases spanning the gap. Germline V gives CDR1 MGHRA, CDR2 YSYEKL. This CDR3 is built from 15 residues. The CDR3: CASSQEAATNEKLFF. The DNA of the CDR3 is TGCGCCAGCAGCCAAGAGGCTGCAACTAATGAAAAACTGTTTTTT.

V is TRBV6-5 and J is TRBJ2-1; no firm D call. This CDR3 region has 16 residues. V lost 0 bases and J lost 0, with 9 bases in between. From germline, CDR1 is MNHEY and CDR2 SVGAGI. The CDR3 is CASSYSLRSSYNEQFF. The CDR3 DNA reads TGTGCCAGCAGTTACTCGCTGCGAAGCTCCTACAATGAGCAGTTCTTC.